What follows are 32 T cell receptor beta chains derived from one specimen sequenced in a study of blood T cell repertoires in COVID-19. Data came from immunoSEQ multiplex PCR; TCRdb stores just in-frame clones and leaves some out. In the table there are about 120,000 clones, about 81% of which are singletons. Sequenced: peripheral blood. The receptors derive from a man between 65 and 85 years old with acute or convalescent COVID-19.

The DNA of the CDR3 is TGTGCCACATACCGGGAATCGTACTACGAGCAGTACTTC. Amino acid sequence: CATYRESYYEQYF. This chain joins TRBV28 and TRBJ2-7, with a tentative D call TRBD2 (5 bases). The length of the CDR3 is 13 residues. Germline loops: CDR1 MDHEN, CDR2 SYDVKM. V lost 10 bases and J 3 bases, leaving 16 bases between the germline ends.

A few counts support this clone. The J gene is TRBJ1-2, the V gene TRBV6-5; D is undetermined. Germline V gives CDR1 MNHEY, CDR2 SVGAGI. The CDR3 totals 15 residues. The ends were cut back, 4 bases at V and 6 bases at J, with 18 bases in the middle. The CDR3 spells CASSSRIASYHGYTF. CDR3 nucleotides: TGTGCCAGCAGTTCCCGAATAGCTTCCTACCATGGCTACACCTTC.

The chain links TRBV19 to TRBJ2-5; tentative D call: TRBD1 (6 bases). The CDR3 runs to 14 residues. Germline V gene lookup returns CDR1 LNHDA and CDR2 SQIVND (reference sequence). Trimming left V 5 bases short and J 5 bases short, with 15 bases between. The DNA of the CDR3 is TGTGCCAGTAGTCTCCAGGGGATGGGGGAGACCCAGTACTTC. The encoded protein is CASSLQGMGETQYF.

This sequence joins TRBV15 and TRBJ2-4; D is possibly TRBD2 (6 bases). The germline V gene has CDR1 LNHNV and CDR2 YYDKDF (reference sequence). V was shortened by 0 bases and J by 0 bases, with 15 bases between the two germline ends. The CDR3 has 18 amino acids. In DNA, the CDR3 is TGTGCCACCAGCAGAGATTGGGGGGTCGAGGGAGCCAAAAACATTCAGTACTTC. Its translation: CATSRDWGVEGAKNIQYF.

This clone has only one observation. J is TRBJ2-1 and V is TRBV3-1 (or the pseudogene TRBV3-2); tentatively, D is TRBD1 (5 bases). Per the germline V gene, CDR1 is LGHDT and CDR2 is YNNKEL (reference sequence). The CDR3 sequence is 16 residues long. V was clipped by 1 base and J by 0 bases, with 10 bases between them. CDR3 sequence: CASSQAYRSSYNEQFF. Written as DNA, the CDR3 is TGTGCCAGCAGCCAAGCCTACAGGAGCTCCTACAATGAGCAGTTCTTC.

CDR3 bases: TGTTCGACCAGGGGGCTTGGGGAAGCTTTCTTT. It yields the protein CSTRGLGEAFF. The rearrangement uses TRBV6-5 and TRBJ1-1; 8 positions match TRBD1. The CDR3 runs 11 residues. CDR1 and CDR2 from the germline V gene are MNHEY and SVGAGI.

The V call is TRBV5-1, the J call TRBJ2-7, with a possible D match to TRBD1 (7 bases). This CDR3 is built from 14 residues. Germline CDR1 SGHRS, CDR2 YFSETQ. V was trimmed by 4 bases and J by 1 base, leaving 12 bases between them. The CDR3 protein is CASSQGGASYEQYF. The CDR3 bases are TGCGCCAGCAGCCAGGGGGGCGCGTCCTACGAGCAGTACTTC.

CDR3 in DNA: TGTGCCAGCAGCTTGGAGGCGGCCCGGGACAGGGGTGTTGGGTATGGCTACACCTTC. Protein product: CASSLEAARDRGVGYGYTF. The V call is TRBV5-6, the J call TRBJ1-2; TRBD1 matches at 10 bases. CDR1 is SGHDT and CDR2 is YYEEEE in the germline V gene. The CDR3 runs 19 residues. V lost 0 bases to trimming and J lost 5 bases; unmatched junction nucleotides: 16.

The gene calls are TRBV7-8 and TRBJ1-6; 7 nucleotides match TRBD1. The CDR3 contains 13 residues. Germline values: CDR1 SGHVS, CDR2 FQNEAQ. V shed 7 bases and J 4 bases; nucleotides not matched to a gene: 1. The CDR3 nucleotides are TGTGCCAGCAAGGGACAGTATAATTCACCCCTCCACTTT. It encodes CASKGQYNSPLHF.

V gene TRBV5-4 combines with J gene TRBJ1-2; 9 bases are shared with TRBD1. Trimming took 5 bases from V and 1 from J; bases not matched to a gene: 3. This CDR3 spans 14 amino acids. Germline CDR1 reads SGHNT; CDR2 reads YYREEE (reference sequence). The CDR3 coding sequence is TGTGCCAGCAGAAGGGGACAGGGTAACTATGGCTACACCTTC. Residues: CASRRGQGNYGYTF.

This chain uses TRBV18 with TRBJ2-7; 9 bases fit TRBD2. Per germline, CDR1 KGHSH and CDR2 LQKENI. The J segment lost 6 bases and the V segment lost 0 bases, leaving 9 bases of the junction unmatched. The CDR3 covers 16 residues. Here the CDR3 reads CASSPPFSGGPGEQYF. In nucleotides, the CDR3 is TGTGCCAGCTCACCACCGTTTAGCGGGGGCCCCGGCGAGCAGTACTTC.

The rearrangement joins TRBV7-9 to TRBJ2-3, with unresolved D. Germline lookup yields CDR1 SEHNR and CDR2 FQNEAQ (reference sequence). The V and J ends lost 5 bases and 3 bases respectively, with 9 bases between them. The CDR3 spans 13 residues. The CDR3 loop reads CASSPRLTDTQYF. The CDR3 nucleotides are TGTGCCAGCAGCCCTAGACTGACAGATACGCAGTATTTT.

DNA of the CDR3: TGTGCCAGTCCGCCAGGCAGGGGGCACGACGAGCAGTACTTC. Protein product: CASPPGRGHDEQYF. V and J are TRBV21-1 and TRBJ2-7; TRBD1 is taken as the D call from the table, unchecked against the DNA. TRBV21-1 is a pseudogene segment. This CDR3 comprises 14 residues.

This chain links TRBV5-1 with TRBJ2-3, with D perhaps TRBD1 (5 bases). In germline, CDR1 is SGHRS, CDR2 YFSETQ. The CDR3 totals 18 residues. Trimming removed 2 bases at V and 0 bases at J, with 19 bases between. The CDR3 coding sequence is TGCGCCAGCAGCTTTGGAGTGTTGGCAGGGTACAGCACAGATACGCAGTATTTT. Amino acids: CASSFGVLAGYSTDTQYF. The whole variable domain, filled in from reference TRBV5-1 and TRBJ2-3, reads KAGVTQTPRYLIKTRGQQVTLSCSPISGHRSVSWYQQTPGQGLQFLFEYFSETQRNKGNFPGRFSGRQFSNSRSEMNVSTLELGDSALYLCASSFGVLAGYSTDTQYFGPGTRLTVL.

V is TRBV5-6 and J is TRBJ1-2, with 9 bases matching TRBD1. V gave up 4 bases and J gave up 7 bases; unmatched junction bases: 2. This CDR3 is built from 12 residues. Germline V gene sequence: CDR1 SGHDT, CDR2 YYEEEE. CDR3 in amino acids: CASSRQGGGYTF. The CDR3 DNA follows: TGTGCCAGCAGCCGACAGGGGGGTGGCTACACCTTC.

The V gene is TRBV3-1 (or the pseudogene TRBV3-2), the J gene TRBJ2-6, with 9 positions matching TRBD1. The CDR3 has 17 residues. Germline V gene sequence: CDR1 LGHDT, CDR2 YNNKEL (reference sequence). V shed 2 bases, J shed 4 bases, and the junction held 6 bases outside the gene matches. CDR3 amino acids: CASSQRTGVTGANVLTF. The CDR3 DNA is TGTGCCAGCAGCCAAAGGACAGGGGTTACAGGGGCCAACGTCCTGACTTTC.

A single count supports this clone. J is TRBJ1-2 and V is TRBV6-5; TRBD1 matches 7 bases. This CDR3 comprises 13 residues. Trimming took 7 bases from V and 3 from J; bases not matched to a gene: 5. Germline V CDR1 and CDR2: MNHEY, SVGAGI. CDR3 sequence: CASMGRGYYGYTF. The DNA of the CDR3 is TGTGCCAGCATGGGCAGGGGGTACTATGGCTACACCTTC.

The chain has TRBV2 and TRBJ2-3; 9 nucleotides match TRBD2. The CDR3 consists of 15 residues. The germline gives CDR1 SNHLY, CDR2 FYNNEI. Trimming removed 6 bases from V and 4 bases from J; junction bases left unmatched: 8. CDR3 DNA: TGTGCCAGCAGAGACGTTGGACTAGCGTCAGATACGCAGTATTTT. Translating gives CASRDVGLASDTQYF. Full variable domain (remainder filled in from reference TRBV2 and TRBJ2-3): EPEVTQTPSHQVTQMGQEVILRCVPISNHLYFYWYRQILGQKVEFLVSFYNNEISEKSEIFDDQFSVERPDGSNFTLKIRSTKLEDSAMYFCASRDVGLASDTQYFGPGTRLTVL.

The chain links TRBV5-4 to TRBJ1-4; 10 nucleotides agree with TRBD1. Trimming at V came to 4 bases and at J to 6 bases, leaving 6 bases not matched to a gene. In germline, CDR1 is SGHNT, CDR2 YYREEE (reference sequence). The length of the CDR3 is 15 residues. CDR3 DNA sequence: TGTGCCAGCAGCCCGGGACAGGGGTTGCATGAAAAACTGTTTTTT. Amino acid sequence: CASSPGQGLHEKLFF.

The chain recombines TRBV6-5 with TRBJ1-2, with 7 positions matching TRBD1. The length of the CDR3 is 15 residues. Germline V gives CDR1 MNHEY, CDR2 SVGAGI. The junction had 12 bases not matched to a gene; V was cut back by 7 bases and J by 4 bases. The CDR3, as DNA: TGTGCCAGCATAAAGACCTCGGGACAGTTCTATGGCTACACCTTC. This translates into CASIKTSGQFYGYTF.

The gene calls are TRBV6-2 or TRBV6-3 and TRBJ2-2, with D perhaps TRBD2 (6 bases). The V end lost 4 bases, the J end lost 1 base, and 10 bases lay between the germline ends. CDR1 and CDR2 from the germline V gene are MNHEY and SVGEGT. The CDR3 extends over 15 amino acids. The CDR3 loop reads CASSLERVNTGELFF. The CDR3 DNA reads TGTGCCAGCAGTTTGGAGCGGGTGAACACCGGGGAGCTGTTTTTT.

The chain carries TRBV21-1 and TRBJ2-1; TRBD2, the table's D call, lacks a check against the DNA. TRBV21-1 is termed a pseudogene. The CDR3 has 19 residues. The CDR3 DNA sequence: TGTGCCAGCAGCAAATGGGTGACTAGCGGGAGGCCCGGGGATGGTGAGCAGTTCTTC. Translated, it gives CASSKWVTSGRPGDGEQFF.

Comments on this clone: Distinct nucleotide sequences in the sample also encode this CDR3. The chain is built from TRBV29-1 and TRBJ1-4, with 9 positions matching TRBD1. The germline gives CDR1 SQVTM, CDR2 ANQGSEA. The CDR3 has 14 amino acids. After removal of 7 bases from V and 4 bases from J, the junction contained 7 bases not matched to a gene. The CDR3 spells CSATRDRDNEKLFF. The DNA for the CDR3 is TGCAGCGCCACCCGGGACAGGGATAATGAAAAACTGTTTTTT. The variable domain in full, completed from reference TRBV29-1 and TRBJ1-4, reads SAVISQKPSRDICQRGTSLTIQCQVDSQVTMMFWYRQQPGQSLTLIATANQGSEATYESGFVIDKFPISRPNLTFSTLTVSNMSPEDSSIYLCSATRDRDNEKLFFGSGTQLSVL.

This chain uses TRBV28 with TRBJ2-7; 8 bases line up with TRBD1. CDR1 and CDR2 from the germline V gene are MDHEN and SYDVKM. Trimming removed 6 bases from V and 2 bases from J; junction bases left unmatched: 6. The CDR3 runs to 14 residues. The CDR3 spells CASRTGGGTYEQYF. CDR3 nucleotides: TGTGCCAGCAGAACAGGGGGAGGAACCTACGAGCAGTACTTC.

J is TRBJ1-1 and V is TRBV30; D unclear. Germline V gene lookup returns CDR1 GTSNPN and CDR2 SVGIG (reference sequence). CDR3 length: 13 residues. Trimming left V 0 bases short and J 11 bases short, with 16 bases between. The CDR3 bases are TGTGCCTGGAGTGTAAAGGGAGTAGCTGTCGCTTTCTTT. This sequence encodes CAWSVKGVAVAFF.

The CDR3 DNA reads as TGTGCCAGCAGCCCCTCCCGGGGGGGCACAACTAATGAAAAACTGTTTTTT. Its translation: CASSPSRGGTTNEKLFF. This rearrangement joins TRBV5-4 to TRBJ1-4, with D possibly TRBD1 on 6 matching bases. The CDR3 length is 17 residues. Trimming removed 4 bases from V and 0 bases from J, with 16 bases in between. Germline V gives CDR1 SGHNT, CDR2 YYREEE (reference sequence).

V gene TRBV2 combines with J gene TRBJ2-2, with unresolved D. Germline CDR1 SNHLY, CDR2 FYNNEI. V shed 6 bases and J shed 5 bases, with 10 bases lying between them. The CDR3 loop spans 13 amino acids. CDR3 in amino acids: CASRADKTGELFF. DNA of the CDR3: TGTGCCAGCAGGGCAGACAAAACCGGGGAGCTGTTTTTT. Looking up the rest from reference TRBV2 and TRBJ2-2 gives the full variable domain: EPEVTQTPSHQVTQMGQEVILRCVPISNHLYFYWYRQILGQKVEFLVSFYNNEISEKSEIFDDQFSVERPDGSNFTLKIRSTKLEDSAMYFCASRADKTGELFFGEGSRLTVL.

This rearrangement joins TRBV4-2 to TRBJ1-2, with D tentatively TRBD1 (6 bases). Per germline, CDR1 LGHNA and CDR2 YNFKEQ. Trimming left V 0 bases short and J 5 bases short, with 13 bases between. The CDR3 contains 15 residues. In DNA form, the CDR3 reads TGTGCCAGCAGCCAAGAGCCACAGGGCGGATATGGCTACACCTTC. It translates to CASSQEPQGGYGYTF.

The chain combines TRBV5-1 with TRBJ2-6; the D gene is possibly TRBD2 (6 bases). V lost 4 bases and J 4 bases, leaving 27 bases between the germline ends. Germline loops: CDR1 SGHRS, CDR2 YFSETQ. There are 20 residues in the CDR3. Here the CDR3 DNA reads TGCGCCAGCAGCCTACCTAGCCTGAGCGGAGGGCCTTGGGGGGCCAACGTCCTGACTTTC. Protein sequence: CASSLPSLSGGPWGANVLTF. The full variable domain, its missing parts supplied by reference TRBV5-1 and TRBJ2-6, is KAGVTQTPRYLIKTRGQQVTLSCSPISGHRSVSWYQQTPGQGLQFLFEYFSETQRNKGNFPGRFSGRQFSNSRSEMNVSTLELGDSALYLCASSLPSLSGGPWGANVLTFGAGSRLTVL.

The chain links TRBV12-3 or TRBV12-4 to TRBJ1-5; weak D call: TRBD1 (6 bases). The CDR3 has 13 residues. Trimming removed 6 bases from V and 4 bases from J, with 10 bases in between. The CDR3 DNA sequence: TGTGCCAGCAGCCAGGACAGAAATCAGCCCCAGCATTTT. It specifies CASSQDRNQPQHF.

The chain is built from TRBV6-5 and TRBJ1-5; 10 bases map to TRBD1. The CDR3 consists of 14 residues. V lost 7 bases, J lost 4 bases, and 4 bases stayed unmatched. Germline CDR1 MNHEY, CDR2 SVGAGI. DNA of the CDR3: TGTGCCAGCAACGACAGGGGGCCGAATCAGCCCCAGCATTTT. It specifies CASNDRGPNQPQHF.

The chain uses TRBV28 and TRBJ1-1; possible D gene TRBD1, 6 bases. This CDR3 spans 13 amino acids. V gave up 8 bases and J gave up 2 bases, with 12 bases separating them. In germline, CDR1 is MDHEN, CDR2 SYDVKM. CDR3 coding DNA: TGTGCCAGCGGAGGACAGAAAAACACTGAAGCTTTCTTT. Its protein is CASGGQKNTEAFF. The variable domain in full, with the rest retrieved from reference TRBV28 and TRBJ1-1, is DVKVTQSSRYLVKRTGEKVFLECVQDMDHENMFWYRQDPGLGLRLIYFSYDVKMKEKGDIPEGYSVSREKKERFSLILESASTNQTSMYLCASGGQKNTEAFFGQGTRLTVV.